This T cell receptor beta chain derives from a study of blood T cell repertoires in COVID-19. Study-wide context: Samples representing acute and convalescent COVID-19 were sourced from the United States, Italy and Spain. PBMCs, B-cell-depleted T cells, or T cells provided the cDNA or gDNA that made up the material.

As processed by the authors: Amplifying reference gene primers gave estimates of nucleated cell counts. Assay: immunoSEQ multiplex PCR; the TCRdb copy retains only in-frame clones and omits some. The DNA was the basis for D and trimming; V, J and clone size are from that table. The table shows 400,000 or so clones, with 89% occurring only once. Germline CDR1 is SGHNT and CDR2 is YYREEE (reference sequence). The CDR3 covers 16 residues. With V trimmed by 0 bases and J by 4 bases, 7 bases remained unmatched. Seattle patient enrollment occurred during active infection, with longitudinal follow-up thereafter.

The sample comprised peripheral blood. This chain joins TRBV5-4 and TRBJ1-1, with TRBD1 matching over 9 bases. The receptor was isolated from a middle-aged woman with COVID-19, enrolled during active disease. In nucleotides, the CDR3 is TGTGCCAGCAGCTTGGGGACAGGGGTGGCGAGCACTGAAGCTTTCTTT. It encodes CASSLGTGVASTEAFF.